One and the same sample provided the 17 T cell receptor beta chains below, sequenced in a study of T cell repertoires in cytomegalovirus infection. A single record per CDR3 protein comes from TCRdb applying MiXCR to the reads. The table lists around 300,000 distinct CDR3 sequences, 20% to 25% of them singletons. These receptors lack a known antigen. Sample: cultured PBMCs, taken from culture after CMV antigen stimulation. The receptors were sampled from a human donor in good health (CMV status not recorded). Some clones in this sample may be carry-over from other donors' samples.

This clonotype was seen once. This sequence joins TRBV12-3 or TRBV12-4 and TRBJ1-1, with unresolved D. The V end lost 6 bases, the J end lost 0 bases, and 11 bases lay between the germline ends. The CDR3 is made up of 14 amino acids. In DNA form, the CDR3 reads TGTGCCAGCAGCCCCGCTTTGGTGAACACTGAAGCTTTCTTT. Translating it yields CASSPALVNTEAFF.

This chain links TRBV7-2 with TRBJ2-7; D is possibly TRBD2 (6 bases). From germline, CDR1 is SGHTA and CDR2 FQGNSA. Trimming took off 6 bases at V and 6 bases at J, with 12 bases between the two ends. This CDR3 is built from 12 residues. The CDR3 loop is CASSSLAREQYF. CDR3 nucleotide sequence: TGTGCCAGCAGTTCACTAGCCCGCGAGCAGTACTTC.

This clonotype appeared many times. The genes are TRBV7-2 and TRBJ2-5; D gene ambiguous. Germline CDR1 SGHTA, CDR2 FQGNSA. Trimming left V 1 base short and J 4 bases short, with 4 bases between. The CDR3 spans 12 residues. In DNA form, the CDR3 reads TGTGCCAGCAGCTTAGGACGAGAGACCCAGTACTTC. Its translation is CASSLGRETQYF. Full variable domain (remainder filled in from reference TRBV7-2 and TRBJ2-5): GAGVSQSPSNKVTEKGKDVELRCDPISGHTALYWYRQSLGQGLEFLIYFQGNSAPDKSGLPSDRFSAERTGGSVSTLTIQRTQQEDSAVYLCASSLGRETQYFGPGTRLLVL.

This clonotype occurred a few times. The genes are TRBV7-6 and TRBJ2-2; TRBD2 matches 8 bases. After removal of 8 bases from V and 7 bases from J, the junction contained 6 bases not matched to a gene. The germline gives CDR1 SGHVS, CDR2 FNYEAQ. The CDR3 spans 13 residues. In DNA, the CDR3 is TGTGCCAGCTTAGCGGGATTTCGCGGGGAGCTGTTTTTT. Residues: CASLAGFRGELFF.

The chain is built from TRBV7-2 and TRBJ1-2; TRBD1 matches at 9 bases. With 5 bases clipped from V and 5 bases from J, the junction kept 6 bases outside the gene matches. CDR1 and CDR2 from the germline V gene are SGHTA and FQGNSA. This CDR3 has 14 residues. The CDR3 coding sequence is TGTGCCAGCAGCCCCACCGGGACAGGGTATGGCTACACCTTC. Its protein product is CASSPTGTGYGYTF.

This clonotype came up a few times. The V gene is TRBV27, the J gene TRBJ1-5; TRBD1 matches 7 bases. After removal of 8 bases from V and 3 bases from J, the junction contained 7 bases not matched to a gene. CDR3 length: 14 residues. Germline V gene data show CDR1 as MNHEY and CDR2 as SMNVEV (reference sequence). DNA of the CDR3: TGTGCCAGCCGACAGGGAATCACCAATCAGCCCCAGCATTTT. It codes for CASRQGITNQPQHF.

The chain uses TRBV23-1 and TRBJ2-1; 10 bases are shared with TRBD1. TRBV23-1 is recorded as an ORF, its role being uncertain. V was clipped by 2 bases and J by 4 bases; unmatched bases: 14. The CDR3 length is 19 residues. The DNA of the CDR3 is TGCGCCAGCAGTCAACCCGGAGGAGGAGGGGACAGGGGTTACAATGAGCAGTTCTTC. It encodes CASSQPGGGGDRGYNEQFF.

This clonotype has more than one count but fewer than ten. V and J are TRBV6-2 or TRBV6-3 and TRBJ2-1; TRBD2 aligns across 7 bases. The CDR3 consists of 15 residues. V lost 2 bases to trimming and J lost 1 base; unmatched junction nucleotides: 2. From germline, CDR1 is MNHEY and CDR2 SVGEGT. The CDR3 coding sequence is TGTGCCAGCAGTTACGAGGGAGGGTCCTACAATGAGCAGTTCTTC. Translated: CASSYEGGSYNEQFF.

This chain uses TRBV7-2 with TRBJ2-7; TRBD1 matches 10 bases. There are 17 residues in the CDR3. CDR1 SGHTA and CDR2 FQGNSA come from the germline V gene. V lost 3 bases to trimming and J lost 0 bases; unmatched junction nucleotides: 8. The CDR3 region has the DNA TGTGCCAGCAGCTTCACCGGGACAGGGGTTACCTCCTACGAGCAGTACTTC. This sequence encodes CASSFTGTGVTSYEQYF.

This clonotype was recorded a few times. The chain recombines TRBV27 with TRBJ2-1, with TRBD2 matching over 10 bases. In germline, CDR1 is MNHEY, CDR2 SMNVEV (reference sequence). V lost 6 bases to trimming and J lost 7 bases; unmatched junction nucleotides: 9. This CDR3 contains 15 residues. The CDR3 region has the DNA TGTGCCAGCAGCCGAAGCGGGAGGGCCTTAAATGAGCAGTTCTTC. Residues: CASSRSGRALNEQFF.

The rearrangement uses TRBV5-1 and TRBJ2-5; TRBD2 matches 10 bases. V shed 0 bases and J 1 base; nucleotides not matched to a gene: 3. CDR3 size: 16 residues. Germline V lookup: CDR1 SGHRS, CDR2 YFSETQ. The CDR3 is CASSLGLAGRQETQYF. For the CDR3, the DNA is TGCGCCAGCAGCTTGGGACTAGCGGGCCGCCAAGAGACCCAGTACTTC. The whole variable domain, remainder taken from reference TRBV5-1 and TRBJ2-5, is KAGVTQTPRYLIKTRGQQVTLSCSPISGHRSVSWYQQTPGQGLQFLFEYFSETQRNKGNFPGRFSGRQFSNSRSEMNVSTLELGDSALYLCASSLGLAGRQETQYFGPGTRLLVL.

The sample holds a few counts of this clonotype. V is TRBV7-9 and J is TRBJ2-1; TRBD2 might be the D (6 bases). From germline, CDR1 is SEHNR and CDR2 FQNEAQ (reference sequence). The V gene lost 0 bases and the J gene lost 0 bases, with 18 bases spanning the gap. The CDR3 runs to 19 residues. The CDR3 reads CASSLAASRAGSSYNEQFF. In DNA form, the CDR3 reads TGTGCCAGCAGCTTAGCCGCCTCTCGAGCGGGTAGCTCCTACAATGAGCAGTTCTTC.

This clonotype turned up a few times. The chain couples TRBV7-2 to TRBJ2-2, with D hard to call. This CDR3 comprises 14 residues. Looked up from germline, CDR1 is SGHTA and CDR2 is FQGNSA. With 7 bases removed from V and 3 bases from J, the gap between germline ends came to 12 bases. The CDR3: CASTLPAYTGELFF. The CDR3 DNA is TGTGCCAGCACCCTGCCAGCCTACACCGGGGAGCTGTTTTTT.

V gene TRBV12-3 or TRBV12-4 combines with J gene TRBJ2-1; D not certain. This CDR3 has 15 residues. The germline V and J ends were trimmed by 2 bases and 2 bases, with 10 bases remaining between them. For the CDR3, the DNA is TGTGCCAGCAGTTTATTCCAGAAACCCTACAATGAGCAGTTCTTC. It specifies CASSLFQKPYNEQFF.

The chain's CDR3 is CSASFRDSLYSNQPQHF. The CDR3 DNA reads as TGCAGTGCTAGTTTCCGGGATTCACTTTATAGCAATCAGCCCCAGCATTTT. The chain carries TRBV20-1 and TRBJ1-5; D gene ambiguous. This CDR3 comprises 17 residues. Trimming stripped 3 bases from V and 0 bases from J, with 18 bases between. The germline V gene encodes CDR1 DFQATT and CDR2 SNEGSKA (reference sequence).

This clonotype was seen only a few times. The V gene is TRBV7-9, the J gene TRBJ2-3; 7 bases are shared with TRBD2. The CDR3 is made up of 16 amino acids. J was trimmed by 0 bases and V by 5 bases; bases with no gene match: 8. Per germline, CDR1 SEHNR and CDR2 FQNEAQ (reference sequence). The CDR3 DNA reads as TGTGCCAGCAGCCCCGGACTAGAGTATAGCACAGATACGCAGTATTTT. Translated, it gives CASSPGLEYSTDTQYF.

This clonotype appeared a few times. The CDR3 DNA follows: TGTGCCAGCTCAGCGGCCTTTAACTATGGCTACACCTTC. This translates into CASSAAFNYGYTF. The chain employs TRBV18 and TRBJ1-2; D unresolved. The germline V gene encodes CDR1 KGHSH and CDR2 LQKENI. The CDR3 contains 13 residues. Trimming stripped 5 bases from V and 1 base from J, with 8 bases between.